This T cell receptor (beta chain) is from a study of blood T cell repertoires in COVID-19. The authors' processing: By means of reference gene primer amplification, nucleated cell counts were estimated. TCRdb keeps only in-frame clones here, not all; method: immunoSEQ multiplex PCR. The V and J calls and clone size are taken from that table; D and trimming were inferred from the DNA. The table lists 180,000 or so clones, approximately 88% of them singletons, with around 7% in the top ten. This clone was seen once. The sample was peripheral blood. This receptor was identified in a man aged 40-50 years with acute or convalescent COVID-19.

The CDR3 DNA reads as TGTGCCAGCAGTACAGCTAACTATGGCTACACCTTC. Protein product: CASSTANYGYTF. The genes are TRBV9 and TRBJ1-2; D not certain. This CDR3 has 12 residues. With 5 bases removed from V and 0 bases from J, the gap between germline ends came to 5 bases. Germline assignment: CDR1 SGDLS and CDR2 YYNGEE.